A few counts support the clone carrying this T cell receptor beta chain. Germline V CDR1 and CDR2: MNHEY, SMNVEV (reference sequence). The CDR3 runs to 18 residues. With V trimmed by 4 bases and J by 7 bases, 19 bases remained unmatched. Patients in Seattle were enrolled during active infection, then followed longitudinally. In the study's own analysis: Estimation of nucleated cell counts was performed using reference gene primer amplification. Only in-frame clones appear in the TCRdb table, and some are missing; sequencing was by immunoSEQ multiplex PCR. V and J calls and clone size are given by that table; D and trimming were obtained from the DNA. The sample holds 330,000 or so clones, 87% seen once. This sample is part of a study of blood T cell repertoires in COVID-19. At the level of the study: Spain, Italy and the United States supplied samples that represented acute and convalescent COVID-19. T cells, B-cell-depleted T cells, or PBMCs provided the cDNA or gDNA that served as material.

V and J are TRBV27 and TRBJ2-5; 9 bases are shared with TRBD1. This TCR was sampled from a man aged 30 to 45 with COVID-19, enrolled during active disease. Sequences were obtained from peripheral blood. For the CDR3, the DNA is TGTGCCAGCAGTTCCCGGAGTACAGGGGGCGCCCGTCGAGGGACCCAGTACTTC. Translating gives CASSSRSTGGARRGTQYF.